The T cell receptor beta chain described here comes from a study of T cell responses to AZD1222 COVID-19 vaccine. Overall study: Both about-4-week and about-12-week second-dose recipients were combined. Study results and caveats: Once two AZD1222 doses were given, Spike-specific TCR breadth and depth went up. Sampling that yielded the repertoires occurred only after the peak T cell response. White British donors predominated, females outnumbered males, and clonal diversity was possibly underestimated.

Worth noting for this clone: Its antigen is not identified.

The CDR3 runs 14 residues. Germline V lookup: CDR1 MNHNY, CDR2 SVGAGI (reference sequence). Trimming stripped 2 bases from V and 4 bases from J, with 11 bases between. Measured with immunoSEQ multiplex PCR; TCRdb has only the in-frame clones, and not every one. The sample consists of around 67,000 clones, less than 90% of them appearing once. This chain uses TRBV6-6 with TRBJ1-2; D possibly corresponds to TRBD1 (6 bases). The input for sequencing was peripheral blood, taken on day 0 of AZD1222 vaccination. This clonotype was obtained from an adult in good health. DNA of the CDR3: TGTGCCAGCAGTTACGAGGGGGTTGCCTATGGCTACACCTTC. This gives the protein CASSYEGVAYGYTF.